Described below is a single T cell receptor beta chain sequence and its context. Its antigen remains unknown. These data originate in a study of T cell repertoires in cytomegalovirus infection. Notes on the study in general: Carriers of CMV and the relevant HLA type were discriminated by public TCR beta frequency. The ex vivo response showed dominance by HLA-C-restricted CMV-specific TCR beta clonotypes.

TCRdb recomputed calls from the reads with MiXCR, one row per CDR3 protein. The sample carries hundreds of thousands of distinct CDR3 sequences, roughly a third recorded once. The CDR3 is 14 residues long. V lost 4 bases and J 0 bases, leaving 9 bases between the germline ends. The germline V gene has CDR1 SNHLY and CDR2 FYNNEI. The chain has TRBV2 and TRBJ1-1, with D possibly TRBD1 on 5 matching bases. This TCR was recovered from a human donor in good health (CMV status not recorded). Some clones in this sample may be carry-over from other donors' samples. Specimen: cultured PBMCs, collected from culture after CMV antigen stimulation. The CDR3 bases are TGTGCCAGCAGTGTCCGGGGGATGAACACTGAAGCTTTCTTT. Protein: CASSVRGMNTEAFF.